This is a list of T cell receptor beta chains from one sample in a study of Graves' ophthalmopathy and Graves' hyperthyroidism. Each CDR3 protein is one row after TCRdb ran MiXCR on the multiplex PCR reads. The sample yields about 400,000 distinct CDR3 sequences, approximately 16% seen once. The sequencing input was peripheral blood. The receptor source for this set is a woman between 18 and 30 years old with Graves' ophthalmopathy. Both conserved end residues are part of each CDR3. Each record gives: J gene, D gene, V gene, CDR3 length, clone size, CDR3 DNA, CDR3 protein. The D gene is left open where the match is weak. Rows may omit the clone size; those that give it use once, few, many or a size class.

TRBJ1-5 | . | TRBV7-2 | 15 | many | TGTGCCAGCAGCCCAAATGGGGGTATCAGTCAGCCCCAGCATTTT | CASSPNGGISQPQHF
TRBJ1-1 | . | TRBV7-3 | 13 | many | TGTGCCAGCAGCCGACAGAGGAACACTGAAGCTTTCTTT | CASSRQRNTEAFF
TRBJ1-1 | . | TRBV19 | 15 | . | TGTGCCAGTACCCCTCCTGTCCCCAGGGGCACTGAAGCTTTCTTT | CASTPPVPRGTEAFF
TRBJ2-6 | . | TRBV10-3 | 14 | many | TGTGCCATAAAGGGGAAGGCTGGCGCCAACGTCCTGACTTTC | CAIKGKAGANVLTF
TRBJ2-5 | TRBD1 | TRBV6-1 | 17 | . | TGTGCCAGCAGTGAGAACAGGGGGAATCAGGTCCAAGAGACCCAGTACTTC | CASSENRGNQVQETQYF
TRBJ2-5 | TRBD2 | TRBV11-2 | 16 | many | TGTGCCAGCAGCTTAAGGACTAGCGGGGGGTACGAGACCCAGTACTTC | CASSLRTSGGYETQYF
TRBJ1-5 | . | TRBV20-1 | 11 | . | TGCAGTGCCCGCCAAGGGCAGCCCCAGCATTTT | CSARQGQPQHF
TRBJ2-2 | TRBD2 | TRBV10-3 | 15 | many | TGTGCCATCACCGCGGGAGACAAGAACACCGGGGAGCTGTTTTTT | CAITAGDKNTGELFF
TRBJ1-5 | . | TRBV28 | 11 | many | TGTGCCAGCGGGGGAAATCAGCCCCAGCATTTT | CASGGNQPQHF
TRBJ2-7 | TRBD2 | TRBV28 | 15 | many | TGTGCCAGCAGCCCACTAGCGGGAGAGATCTACGAGCAGTACTTC | CASSPLAGEIYEQYF
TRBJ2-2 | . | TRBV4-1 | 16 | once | TGCGCCAGCAGCCAGGCTCTGGAGGGGGTCACCGGGGAGCTGTTTTTT | CASSQALEGVTGELFF
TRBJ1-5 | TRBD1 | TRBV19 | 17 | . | TGTGCCAGTAGTTCAAGGACAGGGGGCGTTGTATATCAGCCCCAGCATTTT | CASSSRTGGVVYQPQHF
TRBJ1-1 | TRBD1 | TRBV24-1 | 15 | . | TGTGCCACCAGTGCACGGACAGGCGGGGGCACTGAAGCTTTCTTT | CATSARTGGGTEAFF
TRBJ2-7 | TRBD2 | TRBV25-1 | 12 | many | TGTGCCAGCGGGGGACTAGCCTACGAGCAGTACTTC | CASGGLAYEQYF
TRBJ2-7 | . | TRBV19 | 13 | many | TGTGCCAGTAGCAACATTACAGGGCGCGAGCAGTACTTC | CASSNITGREQYF
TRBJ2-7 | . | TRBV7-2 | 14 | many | TGTGCCAGCAGCACACAGACGGATACCTACGAGCAGTACTTC | CASSTQTDTYEQYF
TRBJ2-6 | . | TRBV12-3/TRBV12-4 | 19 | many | TGTGCCAGCAGTTTTCGGCGGGGGCAGGGAAACTCTGGGGCCAACGTCCTGACTTTC | CASSFRRGQGNSGANVLTF
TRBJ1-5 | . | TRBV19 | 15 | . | TGTGCCAGTAGTCCCGACAGCTTGGGGAATCAGCCCCAGCATTTT | CASSPDSLGNQPQHF
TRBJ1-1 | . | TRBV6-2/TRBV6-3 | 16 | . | TGTGGCCCCATGGGGATGTTCGGGGAAACGGACACTGAAGCTTTCTTT | CGPMGMFGETDTEAFF
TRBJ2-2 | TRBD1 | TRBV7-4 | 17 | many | TGTGCCAGCAGCGAGGGGACAGGGAACAACTGGACCGGGGAGCTGTTTTTT | CASSEGTGNNWTGELFF
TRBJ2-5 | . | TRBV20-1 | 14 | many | TGCAGTGCTCCCGCTCGGGGGAGGCAAGAGACCCAGTACTTC | CSAPARGRQETQYF
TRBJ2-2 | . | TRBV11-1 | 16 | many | TGTGCCAGCAGCTCGAGGGAAGGGGACCTGACCGGGGAGCTGTTTTTT | CASSSREGDLTGELFF
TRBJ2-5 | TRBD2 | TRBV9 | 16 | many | TGTGCCAGCAGCTCCGGACTAGCGGGGCGCCAAGAGACCCAGTACTTC | CASSSGLAGRQETQYF
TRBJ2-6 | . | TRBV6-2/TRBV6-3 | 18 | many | TGTGCCAGCAGTTACGGGGGGCAGGGGCCCTCTGGGGCCAACGTCCTGACTTTC | CASSYGGQGPSGANVLTF
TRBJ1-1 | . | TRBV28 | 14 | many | TGTGCCAGCAGGCCCGGGGGTTTGAACACTGAAGCTTTCTTT | CASRPGGLNTEAFF
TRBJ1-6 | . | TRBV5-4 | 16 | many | TGTGCCAGCAGCTTGAGCCTGGACAGCTATAATTCACCCCTCCACTTT | CASSLSLDSYNSPLHF
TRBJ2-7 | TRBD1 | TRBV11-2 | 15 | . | TGTGCCAGCAGCCCCGCGGACAGGGGAAGTTTCGAGCAGTACTTC | CASSPADRGSFEQYF
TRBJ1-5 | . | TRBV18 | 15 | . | TGTGCCAGCTCACCTGTACACAGTGCCAATCAGCCCCAGCATTTT | CASSPVHSANQPQHF
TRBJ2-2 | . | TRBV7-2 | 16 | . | TGTGCCAGCAGCTTAGCAGCGACTCTGAACACCGGGGAGCTGTTTTTT | CASSLAATLNTGELFF
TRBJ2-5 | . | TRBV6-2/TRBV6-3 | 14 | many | TGTGCCAGCAGCCCGTTTGGTGGGGAAGAGACCCAGTACTTC | CASSPFGGEETQYF
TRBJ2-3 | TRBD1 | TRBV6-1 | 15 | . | TGTGCCAGCAGCCCGGACAGGGGATTTTCCGATACGCAGTATTTT | CASSPDRGFSDTQYF
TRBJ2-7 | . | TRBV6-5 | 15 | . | TGTGCCAGCAGTTACGATATGGGGCAGGGCCACGAGCAGTACTTC | CASSYDMGQGHEQYF
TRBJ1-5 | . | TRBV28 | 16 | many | TGTGCCAGCAGGCCAGGGGCCAGGGTGATGGGTCAGCCCCAGCATTTT | CASRPGARVMGQPQHF
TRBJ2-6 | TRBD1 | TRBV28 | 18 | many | TGTGCCAGCAGTCTCCCGGGACAGGGTATCTCTGGGGCCAACGTCCTGACTTTC | CASSLPGQGISGANVLTF
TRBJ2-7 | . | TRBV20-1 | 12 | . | TGCAGTGCTATACCGCAAGGATACGAGCAGTACTTC | CSAIPQGYEQYF
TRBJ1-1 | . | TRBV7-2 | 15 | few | TGTGCCAGCAGCGAGAGACAGCAGCCGAACACTGAAGCTTTCTTT | CASSERQQPNTEAFF
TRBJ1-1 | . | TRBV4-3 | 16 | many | TGCGCCAGCAGCCAAGACTCCAGGGGAGTGAGCACTGAAGCTTTCTTT | CASSQDSRGVSTEAFF
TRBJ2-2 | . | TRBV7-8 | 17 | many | TGTGCCAGCAGCGGCCCGCCCACAGGGCCGGACACCGGGGAGCTGTTTTTT | CASSGPPTGPDTGELFF
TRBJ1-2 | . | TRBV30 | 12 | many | TGTGCCTGGAGTGTAGGGGATCACGGCTACACCTTC | CAWSVGDHGYTF
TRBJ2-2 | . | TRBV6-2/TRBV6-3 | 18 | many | TGTGCCAGCAGTTCCGACAGGGGACAAGCGGCGGGGGCCGGGGAGCTGTTTTTT | CASSSDRGQAAGAGELFF
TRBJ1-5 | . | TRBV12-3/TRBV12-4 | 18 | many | TGTGCCAGCAGTTTAGCTACACGGACTTCGAATAGCAATCAGCCCCAGCATTTT | CASSLATRTSNSNQPQHF
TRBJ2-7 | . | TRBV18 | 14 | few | TGTGCCAGCTCACCAAAAGGACAGAACTACGAGCAGTACTTC | CASSPKGQNYEQYF
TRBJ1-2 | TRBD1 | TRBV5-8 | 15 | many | TGTGCCAGCAGATTAGGGACAGGGACCGACTATGGCTACACCTTC | CASRLGTGTDYGYTF
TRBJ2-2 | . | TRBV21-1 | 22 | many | TGTGCCAGCAGCACATTAATGGCGAACCGGGACAGAAAAGGGAAATACACCGGGGAGCTGTTTTTT | CASSTLMANRDRKGKYTGELFF
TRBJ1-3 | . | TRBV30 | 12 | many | TGTGCCTGGGACAGCTCTGGAAACACCATATATTTT | CAWDSSGNTIYF
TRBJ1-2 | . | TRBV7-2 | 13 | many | TGTGCCAGCAGCTTGACAGAAACTTATGGCTACACCTTC | CASSLTETYGYTF
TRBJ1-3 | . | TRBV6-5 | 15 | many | TGTGCCAGCAGTTACTCGGCACAGACTGGAAACACCATATATTTT | CASSYSAQTGNTIYF
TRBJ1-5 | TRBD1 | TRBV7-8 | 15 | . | TGTGCCAGCAGCGGCGCCGGGACAGGGGATCAGCCCCAGCATTTT | CASSGAGTGDQPQHF
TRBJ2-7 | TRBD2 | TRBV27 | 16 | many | TGTGCCAGCAGTTTGGGCCCCGGCGGGGGTGCCTACGAGCAGTACTTC | CASSLGPGGGAYEQYF
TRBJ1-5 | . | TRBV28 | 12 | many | TGTGCCAGCCAACGGGGGAATCAGCCCCAGCATTTT | CASQRGNQPQHF